Below are 7 T cell receptor beta chains sequenced from a single sample in a study of blood T cell repertoires in COVID-19. Some clones are missing from TCRdb's copy, which holds only in-frame ones; the method was immunoSEQ multiplex PCR. The sample records over 150,000 clones, roughly 88% being singletons. Sequenced sample: peripheral blood. All receptors come from a man aged 55 to 69 with COVID-19, enrolled during active disease.

V gene TRBV11-2 combines with J gene TRBJ1-2, with TRBD1 matching 9 bases. This CDR3 has 15 amino acids. In germline, CDR1 is SGHAT, CDR2 FQNNGV. The J segment lost 7 bases and the V segment lost 5 bases, leaving 11 bases of the junction unmatched. CDR3 sequence: CASSPPGGTGTGYTF. CDR3 nucleotide sequence: TGTGCCAGCAGCCCACCTGGGGGGACAGGGACTGGCTACACCTTC.

This chain uses TRBV4-2 with TRBJ1-4; possible D gene TRBD1, 6 bases. This CDR3 has 16 residues. Germline V gene lookup returns CDR1 LGHNA and CDR2 YNFKEQ. V lost 3 bases to trimming and J lost 2 bases, with 13 bases between them. CDR3 bases: TGTGCCAGCAGCCAGGACTTACAGGGTACTAATGAAAAACTGTTTTTT. Amino acids: CASSQDLQGTNEKLFF.

The chain carries TRBV28 and TRBJ2-7, with TRBD2 matching 7 bases. Germline lookup yields CDR1 MDHEN and CDR2 SYDVKM. The V segment lost 6 bases and the J segment 0 bases; nucleotides outside the gene matches: 5. This CDR3 has 14 amino acids. CDR3 coding DNA: TGTGCCAGCAGGCCGCGGGGGAGCTCCTACGAGCAGTACTTC. Protein product: CASRPRGSSYEQYF. Variable domain in full (rest from reference TRBV28 and TRBJ2-7): DVKVTQSSRYLVKRTGEKVFLECVQDMDHENMFWYRQDPGLGLRLIYFSYDVKMKEKGDIPEGYSVSREKKERFSLILESASTNQTSMYLCASRPRGSSYEQYFGPGTRLTVT.

V usage is TRBV6-6 and J usage is TRBJ2-7, with 8 bases matching TRBD1. The CDR3 runs 15 residues. With V trimmed by 5 bases and J by 7 bases, 13 bases remained unmatched. Per germline, CDR1 MNHNY and CDR2 SVGAGI (reference sequence). The DNA of the CDR3 is TGTGCCAGCAGTCCACCGGACAGGGTGCTATCGGAGCAGTACTTC. Protein product: CASSPPDRVLSEQYF.

This rearrangement joins TRBV3-1 (or the pseudogene TRBV3-2) to TRBJ2-7, with 7 bases fitting TRBD1. Germline assignment: CDR1 LGHDT and CDR2 YNNKEL (reference sequence). J was trimmed by 4 bases and V by 5 bases; bases with no gene match: 8. CDR3 length equals 14 residues. The CDR3 bases are TGTGCCAGCAGCTCCCGACAGGGTTATTACGAGCAGTACTTC. This encodes CASSSRQGYYEQYF.

The chain recombines TRBV4-2 with TRBJ1-6; D gene unclear. Trimming took 1 base from V and 11 from J, leaving 27 bases between them. The CDR3 consists of 19 residues. CDR1 and CDR2 (germline): LGHNA, YNFKEQ. The CDR3 DNA reads as TGTGCCAGCAGCCAAGCTTTAGGACTTTTATCCGAGTCTCGTGCACCCCTCCACTTT. Its translation is CASSQALGLLSESRAPLHF.

The rearrangement uses TRBV6-2 or TRBV6-3 and TRBJ1-2; the D is unclear. This CDR3 is 14 amino acids long. V lost 2 bases, J lost 1 base, and 8 bases lay in between. Germline V gene data show CDR1 as MNHEY and CDR2 as SVGEGT. The CDR3: CASSYRPGNYGYTF. DNA for the CDR3: TGTGCCAGCAGTTACCGCCCGGGTAACTATGGCTACACCTTC.